These 30 T cell receptor beta chains originate from one sample sequenced in a study of cytomegalovirus exposure and HLA in healthy donors (dated by TCRdb to about 2017). Libraries were prepared through the immunoSEQ multiplex PCR assay. For the multiplex PCR, a mixture combining 60 forward primers for TCR Vbeta segments and 13 reverse primers for TCR Jbeta segments was used. TCRdb re-hosts the immuneACCESS table, in-frame sequences only. Its copies lack some clones; in the studies checked, an unresolved V gene accounts for under half of them, and the cause for the rest is not known. The sample yields about 190,000 clones; roughly 80% were counted once. The ten largest clones take up under 0.9% of the sample. Sequenced sample: PBMCs. Receptors originate from a woman younger than 30 in good health and CMV-seronegative.

The chain recombines TRBV19 with TRBJ2-2; the match to TRBD2 covers 13 bases. Germline V gives CDR1 LNHDA, CDR2 SQIVND (reference sequence). This CDR3 contains 15 residues. V trimming: 6 bases; J trimming: 4 bases; junction bases outside the gene matches: 2. As DNA, the CDR3 is TGTGCCAGTAGAGGACTAGCGGGAGCCACCGGGGAGCTGTTTTTT. Amino acids: CASRGLAGATGELFF.

The J gene is TRBJ2-3, the V gene TRBV11-2, with D possibly being TRBD2 (5 bases). The germline V gene has CDR1 SGHAT and CDR2 FQNNGV. The CDR3 contains 14 residues. Trimming removed 5 bases at V and 3 bases at J, with 12 bases between. The CDR3 DNA sequence: TGTGCCAGCAGCACTAGTGTGGGAACAGATACGCAGTATTTT. It specifies CASSTSVGTDTQYF.

This chain's CDR3 is CASSVTGYPTGGTQYF. As DNA, the CDR3 is TGTGCCAGCAGCGTAACGGGCTACCCCACAGGCGGTACGCAGTATTTT. The chain combines TRBV9 with TRBJ2-3, with a weak D call TRBD1 (5 bases). The germline V gene has CDR1 SGDLS and CDR2 YYNGEE. There are 16 residues in the CDR3. Trimming removed 1 base at V and 8 bases at J, with 20 bases between.

This chain links TRBV28 with TRBJ2-7; 9 positions agree with TRBD1. V shed 6 bases and J 0 bases; nucleotides not matched to a gene: 6. CDR3 length: 15 residues. From germline, CDR1 is MDHEN and CDR2 SYDVKM. In nucleotides, the CDR3 is TGTGCCAGCAGGCAACCGACAGGGGGCTCCTACGAGCAGTACTTC. It specifies CASRQPTGGSYEQYF.

The V call is TRBV2, the J call TRBJ2-7; 7 bases match TRBD2. This CDR3 comprises 12 residues. The ends lost 8 bases at V and 1 base at J; junction bases unmatched: 2. The germline gives CDR1 SNHLY, CDR2 FYNNEI. As DNA, the CDR3 is TGTGCCAGCCAGGGACTATCCTACGAGCAGTACTTC. Translated, it gives CASQGLSYEQYF.

The chain carries TRBV7-9 and TRBJ1-5; D may be TRBD1 (6 bases). The CDR3 consists of 14 residues. The germline gives CDR1 SEHNR, CDR2 FQNEAQ (reference sequence). Between the trimmed V and J ends, which lost 5 bases and 8 bases, there was a span of 16 bases. CDR3 sequence reads: CASSPGGSGEPQHF. The CDR3 DNA sequence: TGTGCCAGCAGCCCGGGGGGGTCAGGGGAGCCCCAGCATTTT.

This clone has just a few counts. CDR3 sequence: CASSEGGQGFEQYF. CDR3 nucleotides: TGTGCCAGCAGCGAGGGGGGACAGGGGTTCGAGCAGTACTTC. This rearrangement joins TRBV7-3 to TRBJ2-7, with TRBD1 matching over 10 bases. V shed 5 bases and J 6 bases; nucleotides not matched to a gene: 7. Looked up from germline, CDR1 is SGHTA and CDR2 is FQGTGA. This CDR3 is 14 amino acids long. Combining the CDR3 with reference TRBV7-3 and TRBJ2-7 gives the whole variable domain GAGVSQTPSNKVTEKGKYVELRCDPISGHTALYWYRQSLGQGPEFLIYFQGTGAADDSGLPNDRFFAVRPEGSVSTLKIQRTERGDSAVYLCASSEGGQGFEQYFGPGTRLTVT.

The gene calls are TRBV27 and TRBJ2-1; 8 bases line up with TRBD2. This CDR3 spans 16 amino acids. CDR1 MNHEY and CDR2 SMNVEV come from the germline V gene (reference sequence). The J segment lost 4 bases and the V segment lost 3 bases, leaving 8 bases of the junction unmatched. CDR3 in DNA: TGTGCCAGCAGTTTTTGGGGGACTAGTCAGTACAATGAGCAGTTCTTC. Protein product: CASSFWGTSQYNEQFF.

The rearrangement joins TRBV5-1 to TRBJ2-7; TRBD1 matches at 7 bases. The germline gives CDR1 SGHRS, CDR2 YFSETQ. The V and J ends lost 4 bases and 0 bases, in that order; junction bases with no gene match: 10. The CDR3 is made up of 16 amino acids. For the CDR3, the DNA is TGCGCCAGCAGCAAAACCGCGGACAGGAGCTCCTACGAGCAGTACTTC. Translation gives CASSKTADRSSYEQYF.

This clone was counted once. The chain has TRBV19 and TRBJ2-2, with D possibly matching TRBD2 (6 bases). In germline, CDR1 is LNHDA, CDR2 SQIVND (reference sequence). V was cut by 3 bases and J by 2 bases, with 10 bases left in between. CDR3 size: 15 residues. In nucleotides, the CDR3 is TGTGCCAGTAGTATTGCGGGACTCAACACCGGGGAGCTGTTTTTT. Translating it yields CASSIAGLNTGELFF.

The genes are TRBV19 and TRBJ2-7, with a possible D match to TRBD2 (6 bases). Germline lookup yields CDR1 LNHDA and CDR2 SQIVND (reference sequence). This CDR3 region has 13 residues. The V and J ends lost 3 bases and 4 bases respectively, with 10 bases between them. This CDR3 is CASSMGREYEQYF. CDR3 nucleotide sequence: TGTGCCAGTAGTATGGGACGGGAGTACGAGCAGTACTTC.

The chain employs TRBV7-9 and TRBJ1-2; the match to TRBD1 covers 7 bases. The CDR3 contains 12 residues. Germline V CDR1 and CDR2: SEHNR, FQNEAQ (reference sequence). Germline trimming cut 4 bases from V and 12 bases from J; bases unmatched to any gene: 8. CDR3 nucleotide sequence: TGTGCCAGCAGCTCGCCTCAGGGGGATAACACCTTC. The encoded protein is CASSSPQGDNTF.

V usage is TRBV5-5 and J usage is TRBJ1-1, with D perhaps TRBD1 (5 bases). CDR3 length: 14 amino acids. The germline gives CDR1 SGHKS, CDR2 YYEKEE (reference sequence). V dropped 0 bases and J dropped 3 bases, with 9 bases sitting between them. DNA of the CDR3: TGTGCCAGCAGCTTGGCAGGGTTCCACACTGAAGCTTTCTTT. Translating gives CASSLAGFHTEAFF.

The chain recombines TRBV4-1 with TRBJ2-7; 8 bases align to TRBD2. This CDR3 is built from 15 residues. V lost 0 bases and J lost 2; bases outside the gene matches: 3. Germline values: CDR1 MGHRA, CDR2 YSYEKL. DNA of the CDR3: TGCGCCAGCAGCCAAGATTTACTAGCGGCCTACGAGCAGTACTTC. Encoded protein: CASSQDLLAAYEQYF.

The CDR3 DNA reads TGTGCCAGCAGCACTACGATAGTTCAGCCCCAGCATTTT. Amino acid sequence: CASSTTIVQPQHF. V and J are TRBV7-3 and TRBJ1-5; D not resolved. In germline, CDR1 is SGHTA, CDR2 FQGTGA. The CDR3 spans 13 residues. V shed 5 bases and J shed 6 bases, with 11 bases lying between them. The complete variable domain, with remaining parts taken from reference TRBV7-3 and TRBJ1-5, reads GAGVSQTPSNKVTEKGKYVELRCDPISGHTALYWYRQSLGQGPEFLIYFQGTGAADDSGLPNDRFFAVRPEGSVSTLKIQRTERGDSAVYLCASSTTIVQPQHFGDGTRLSIL.

There are a few counts of this clone. V usage is TRBV7-9 and J usage is TRBJ2-7; D remains ambiguous. Germline CDR1 is SEHNR and CDR2 is FQNEAQ (reference sequence). V lost 1 base and J lost 0, with 7 bases in between. This CDR3 comprises 14 residues. The CDR3 DNA reads as TGTGCCAGCAGCTTAGACGTCAGCTCCTACGAGCAGTACTTC. Translation gives CASSLDVSSYEQYF.

The chain couples TRBV6-5 to TRBJ2-7; 9 bases are a match to TRBD2. Germline values: CDR1 MNHEY, CDR2 SVGAGI. With 7 bases clipped from V and 2 bases from J, the junction kept 9 bases outside the gene matches. The CDR3 spans 15 residues. The CDR3 is CASMVAGVSPYEQYF. The CDR3 DNA follows: TGTGCCAGCATGGTAGCGGGAGTCTCCCCCTACGAGCAGTACTTC.

The chain couples TRBV6-6 to TRBJ2-4; D gene uncertain. The CDR3 is 14 residues long. CDR1 MNHNY and CDR2 SVGAGI come from the germline V gene (reference sequence). Trimming shortened V by 8 bases and J by 0 bases, and 11 bases separated the two germline ends. CDR3 protein: CASRGEAAKNIQYF. CDR3 coding DNA: TGTGCCAGCCGAGGCGAGGCAGCCAAAAACATTCAGTACTTC.

The chain is built from TRBV7-9 and TRBJ2-3; 8 bases are shared with TRBD1. This CDR3 has 12 residues. The ends lost 5 bases at V and 6 bases at J; junction bases unmatched: 1. The germline V gene encodes CDR1 SEHNR and CDR2 FQNEAQ (reference sequence). Here the CDR3 DNA reads TGTGCCAGCAGCCACAGGGGGGATACGCAGTATTTT. It codes for CASSHRGDTQYF.

This chain links TRBV28 with TRBJ2-4; D is unresolved. Germline CDR1 MDHEN, CDR2 SYDVKM. V lost 5 bases and J 3 bases, leaving 17 bases between the germline ends. The CDR3 contains 16 residues. CDR3: CASSLTDPLGKNIQYF. The CDR3 DNA is TGTGCCAGCAGTCTCACAGACCCGTTAGGCAAAAACATTCAGTACTTC.

The V gene is TRBV18, the J gene TRBJ2-1, with D unclear. The V gene's germline CDR1 is KGHSH and CDR2 LQKENI. The length of the CDR3 is 15 residues. Trimming removed 3 bases at V and 0 bases at J, with 9 bases between. CDR3 nucleotide sequence: TGTGCCAGCTCACCCCCGGAGATCTCCTACAATGAGCAGTTCTTC. It encodes CASSPPEISYNEQFF.

The V gene is TRBV2, the J gene TRBJ2-7; 8 bases are shared with TRBD1. With 6 bases clipped from V and 2 bases from J, the junction kept 9 bases outside the gene matches. The CDR3 contains 15 residues. Looked up from germline, CDR1 is SNHLY and CDR2 is FYNNEI. The CDR3 sequence: CASRDTGGSTYEQYF. The CDR3 DNA follows: TGTGCCAGCAGGGATACAGGGGGGAGTACCTACGAGCAGTACTTC.

The chain has TRBV7-9 and TRBJ2-7, with D maybe TRBD1 (6 bases). Per the germline V gene, CDR1 is SEHNR and CDR2 is FQNEAQ (reference sequence). Trimming left V 1 base short and J 5 bases short, with 12 bases between. CDR3 size: 14 residues. CDR3 loop: CASSLEWGPHEQYF. CDR3 sequence (DNA): TGTGCCAGCAGCTTAGAATGGGGGCCCCACGAGCAGTACTTC.

The chain employs TRBV5-6 and TRBJ1-3, with a weak D call TRBD1 (5 bases). The length of the CDR3 is 14 residues. V gave up 2 bases and J gave up 8 bases, with 14 bases separating them. CDR1 is SGHDT and CDR2 is YYEEEE in the germline V gene. In DNA form, the CDR3 reads TGTGCCAGCAGCTTCCCAGGGTACGGAGACACCATATATTTT. Its protein product is CASSFPGYGDTIYF. Full variable domain (missing parts from reference TRBV5-6 and TRBJ1-3): DAGVTQSPTHLIKTRGQQVTLRCSPKSGHDTVSWYQQALGQGPQFIFQYYEEEERQRGNFPDRFSGHQFPNYSSELNVNALLLGDSALYLCASSFPGYGDTIYFGEGSWLTVV.

The chain carries TRBV6-5 and TRBJ2-4, with D perhaps matching TRBD2 (6 bases). CDR3 length equals 16 residues. Germline V gene data show CDR1 as MNHEY and CDR2 as SVGAGI. The V gene lost 4 bases and the J gene lost 0 bases, with 13 bases spanning the gap. CDR3 DNA sequence: TGTGCCAGCAGTTCCCAGGGACTGATAGCCAAAAACATTCAGTACTTC. Its protein is CASSSQGLIAKNIQYF.

This chain connects TRBV30 to TRBJ2-5, with 7 positions matching TRBD1. With the DNA end fitting TRBJ2-7 better, the J assignment may be wrong. The CDR3 runs 12 residues. Germline loops: CDR1 GTSNPN, CDR2 SVGIG (reference sequence). The CDR3 region has the DNA TGTGCCTGGAACATAGGGGGCGGCGAGCAGTACTTC. It codes for CAWNIGGGEQYF.

The gene calls are TRBV2 and TRBJ2-2; 7 positions agree with TRBD1. Germline trimming cut 5 bases from V and 6 bases from J; bases unmatched to any gene: 6. The CDR3 is 14 residues long. Germline loops: CDR1 SNHLY, CDR2 FYNNEI. CDR3 loop: CASSNRGRAGELFF. CDR3 in DNA: TGTGCCAGCAGTAACAGGGGAAGGGCCGGGGAGCTGTTTTTT.

This sequence joins TRBV19 and TRBJ2-3, with D unclear. This CDR3 region has 15 residues. Germline loops: CDR1 LNHDA, CDR2 SQIVND (reference sequence). Between the trimmed V and J ends, which lost 3 bases and 0 bases, there was a span of 10 bases. The CDR3 protein is CASSIGQSSTDTQYF. The CDR3 DNA reads TGTGCCAGTAGTATTGGCCAGTCTAGCACAGATACGCAGTATTTT.

The rearrangement links TRBV11-1 to TRBJ2-2, with a weak D call TRBD1 (7 bases). CDR1 is SGHAT, CDR2 FQDESV, per germline (reference sequence). CDR3 length: 17 amino acids. V lost 5 bases to trimming and J lost 1 base, with 17 bases between them. The CDR3 spells CASSPRTQGGNTGELFF. The DNA for the CDR3 is TGTGCCAGCAGCCCAAGGACTCAGGGGGGGAACACCGGGGAGCTGTTTTTT.

The V gene is TRBV5-1, the J gene TRBJ2-7; possible D gene TRBD1, 5 bases. V was trimmed by 0 bases and J by 2 bases, leaving 12 bases between them. The CDR3 runs to 15 residues. Germline V gene data show CDR1 as SGHRS and CDR2 as YFSETQ. The CDR3 nucleotides read TGCGCCAGCAGCTTGGTCGGAAAAGGGGCCTACGAGCAGTACTTC. Its translation is CASSLVGKGAYEQYF.